The sequence of this TCR beta chain was determined in a study of blood T cell repertoires in COVID-19. Across the study: T cells, B-cell-depleted T cells, or PBMCs provided the cDNA or gDNA that served as material.

Those enrolled, adults aged 18 to 89 years, came from around 25 US areas. This clone was recorded a few times. The repertoire was sequenced with immunoSEQ multiplex PCR; TCRdb's copy has only in-frame clones and lacks some. The sample carries around 200,000 clones, approximately 81% recorded once. The material sequenced was PBMCs or T cells enriched from blood (not recorded which). This receptor was obtained from a man between 40 and 49 years old who had recovered from COVID-19.

The DNA for the CDR3 is TGTGCCAGCAGCCCCAGGACAGGGGGGGGTGAAGCTTTCTTT. Translated: CASSPRTGGGEAFF. The chain is built from TRBV2 and TRBJ1-1; 10 nucleotides match TRBD1. Looked up from germline, CDR1 is SNHLY and CDR2 is FYNNEI. CDR3 size: 14 residues. V shed 6 bases, J shed 7 bases, and the junction held 8 bases outside the gene matches.